This TCR beta chain was observed in a study of cytomegalovirus exposure and HLA in healthy donors. Study summary: Later, an analysis reported that the approximately 120 validation repertoires had used the same platform as the roughly 680 first-cohort repertoires. Regarding the study as a whole: With high specificity and sensitivity, the classifier reportedly diagnosed cytomegalovirus status. The finding came from a later analysis; first-cohort TCR clusters tended to co-occur in the 120 or so validation repertoires.

The sample holds a few counts of this clone. Its cognate antigen is unknown. Data came from immunoSEQ multiplex PCR; TCRdb stores just in-frame clones and leaves some out. Of 110,000 or so clones in the sample, about 85% are singletons; the top ten hold about 4%. The receptor was isolated from a man aged 18 to 30 in good health and CMV-seropositive. What was sequenced was PBMCs.

The CDR3 reads CASSFRTGPEQYF. CDR3 DNA: TGCGCCAGCAGCTTCCGGACAGGGCCCGAGCAGTACTTC. V is TRBV5-1 and J is TRBJ2-7, with 8 bases that match TRBD1. V lost 2 bases and J lost 6; bases outside the gene matches: 4. The V gene's germline CDR1 is SGHRS and CDR2 YFSETQ. This CDR3 comprises 13 residues.